The rows below give T cell receptor beta chains drawn from one sample of a study of cytomegalovirus exposure and HLA in healthy donors. Some clones are missing from TCRdb's copy, which holds only in-frame ones; the method was immunoSEQ multiplex PCR. The data contain under 150,000 clones, roughly 80% of them singletons. Sequencing input: PBMCs. The receptor set was obtained from a boy aged 2-9 years in good health and CMV-seronegative. CDR3s leave out the opening cysteine and the closing phenylalanine or tryptophan. The size entry is marked missing in some rows and otherwise reads once, few, many or a size class.

length: 11
V: TRBV7-9
size: NA
CDR3: ASSIDTHYEQY

length: 15
V: TRBV19
size: NA
CDR3: ASTLAGLSSGANVLT

length: 13
V: TRBV6-6
size: few
CDR3: ASGRDSHSNQPQH

length: 12
V: TRBV10-3
size: NA
CDR3: ATGGGLNTGELF

length: 13
V: TRBV18
size: NA
CDR3: ASSPRAQGPEKLF

length: 13
V: TRBV11-3
size: NA
CDR3: ASSPGLAGAYEQY

length: 16
V: TRBV5-6
size: NA
CDR3: ASSLVGGGTASNYGYT

length: 10
V: TRBV10-3
size: NA
CDR3: AIRQDRGEQY

length: 13
V: TRBV4-3
size: NA
CDR3: ASSRTQGDWYGYT

length: 11
V: TRBV28
size: NA
CDR3: ASSPGVGEKLF

length: 16
V: TRBV7-9
size: NA
CDR3: ASSEIRTGRVKPYEQY

length: 10
V: TRBV11-3
size: NA
CDR3: ASSSGEETQY

length: 13
V: TRBV5-1
size: NA
CDR3: ASSLAGTGSYEQY

length: 13
V: TRBV14
size: NA
CDR3: ASSLRTGAGNEQF

length: 13
V: TRBV5-4
size: once
CDR3: ASTRQRGGAYEQY

length: 11
V: TRBV7-9
size: NA
CDR3: SSSLYNRDEQF

length: 12
V: TRBV29-1
size: NA
CDR3: SVDTSGISSEQY

length: 10
V: TRBV7-9
size: NA
CDR3: SSSDRGLGYT

length: 13
V: TRBV4-2
size: NA
CDR3: ASSAFRDSAYEQY

length: 12
V: TRBV19
size: few
CDR3: ASSWGQAIYGYT

length: 15
V: TRBV25-1
size: NA
CDR3: ASSDLAGFELGEKLF

length: 14
V: TRBV27
size: NA
CDR3: ASSPGTGLTNEKLF

length: 12
V: TRBV18
size: NA
CDR3: ASSPDRAKNIQY

length: 12
V: TRBV6-1
size: NA
CDR3: ASQGTATSYEQY

length: 12
V: TRBV19
size: NA
CDR3: ASSTSGGAETQY

length: 17
V: TRBV13
size: NA
CDR3: ASTFFNTTHFRDNYGYT

length: 13
V: TRBV2
size: NA
CDR3: ASSALPYGTDTQY

length: 14
V: TRBV5-6
size: NA
CDR3: ASSLAAGGPTDTQY

length: 14
V: TRBV7-9
size: NA
CDR3: ASRYHTGLAGEEQY

length: 13
V: TRBV9
size: NA
CDR3: ASSEMPGQGTEAF

length: 13
V: TRBV9
size: NA
CDR3: ASSVGTGAADTQY

length: 10
V: TRBV19
size: NA
CDR3: ASKQGRQPQH

length: 13
V: TRBV5-6
size: NA
CDR3: ASSLWFRVNTEAF

length: 16
V: TRBV2
size: NA
CDR3: ASSSDTKEQSTNEKLF

length: 14
V: TRBV7-2
size: NA
CDR3: ASSLADEATVYEQY

length: 12
V: TRBV5-4
size: NA
CDR3: ASSGGTAGTEAF

length: 11
V: TRBV9
size: NA
CDR3: ASSPRGANVLT

length: 13
V: TRBV6-4
size: NA
CDR3: ASSDTGTGGDEQF

length: 12
V: TRBV9
size: NA
CDR3: ASSLAGVFNEQF

length: 16
V: TRBV11-2
size: NA
CDR3: ASSFFGPLGGAQETQY

length: 12
V: TRBV19
size: NA
CDR3: ASGTELNTGELF

length: 12
V: TRBV6-5
size: NA
CDR3: ASNSMRGNTEAF

length: 13
V: TRBV25-1
size: once
CDR3: ASSDFNRKYNEQF

length: 11
V: TRBV6-1
size: NA
CDR3: ASSEERGTEAF

length: 14
V: TRBV7-2
size: NA
CDR3: ASSSPMGLTGGFPH

length: 14
V: TRBV6-5
size: NA
CDR3: ASSYSKLYSSYEQY

length: 11
V: TRBV6-5
size: NA
CDR3: ASSTRGNYGYT

length: 13
V: TRBV19
size: NA
CDR3: ASRTGTGLYHGYT

length: 11
V: TRBV4-2
size: NA
CDR3: ASSQVLGDEQF

length: 13
V: TRBV6-6
size: NA
CDR3: ASNQQGASTDTQY